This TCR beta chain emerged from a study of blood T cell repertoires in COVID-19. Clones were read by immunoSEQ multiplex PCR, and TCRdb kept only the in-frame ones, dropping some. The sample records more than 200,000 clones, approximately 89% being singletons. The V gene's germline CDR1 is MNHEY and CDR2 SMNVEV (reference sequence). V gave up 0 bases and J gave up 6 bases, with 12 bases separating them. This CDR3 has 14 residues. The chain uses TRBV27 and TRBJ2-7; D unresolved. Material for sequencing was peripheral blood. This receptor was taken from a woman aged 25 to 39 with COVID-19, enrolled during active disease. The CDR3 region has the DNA TGTGCCAGCAGTTTATCGTACTATGATGGCGAGCAGTACTTC. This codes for CASSLSYYDGEQYF.